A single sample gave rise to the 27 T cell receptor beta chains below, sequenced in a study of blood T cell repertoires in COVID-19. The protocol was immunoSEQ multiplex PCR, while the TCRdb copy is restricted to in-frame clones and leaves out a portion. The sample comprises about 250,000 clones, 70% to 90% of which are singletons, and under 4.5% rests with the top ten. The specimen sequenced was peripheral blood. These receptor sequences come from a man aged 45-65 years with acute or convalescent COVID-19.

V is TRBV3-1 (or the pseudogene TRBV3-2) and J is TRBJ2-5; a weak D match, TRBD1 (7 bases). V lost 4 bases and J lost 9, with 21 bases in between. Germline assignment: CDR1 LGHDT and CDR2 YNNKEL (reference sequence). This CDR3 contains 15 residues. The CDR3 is CASSPSTGARGAQYF. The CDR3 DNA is TGTGCCAGCAGCCCCAGCACAGGGGCCAGGGGGGCCCAGTACTTC.

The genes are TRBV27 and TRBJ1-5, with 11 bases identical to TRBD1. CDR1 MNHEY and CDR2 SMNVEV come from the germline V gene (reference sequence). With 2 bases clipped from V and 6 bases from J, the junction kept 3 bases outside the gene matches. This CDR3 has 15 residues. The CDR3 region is CASSLGQGASQPQHF. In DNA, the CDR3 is TGTGCCAGCAGTTTAGGACAGGGGGCAAGTCAGCCCCAGCATTTT.

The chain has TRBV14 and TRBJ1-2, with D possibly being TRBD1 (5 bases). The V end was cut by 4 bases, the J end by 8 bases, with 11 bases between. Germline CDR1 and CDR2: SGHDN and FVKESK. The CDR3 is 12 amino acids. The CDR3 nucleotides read TGTGCCAGCAGCCGGGGCAGTGAGGGCTACACCTTC. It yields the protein CASSRGSEGYTF.

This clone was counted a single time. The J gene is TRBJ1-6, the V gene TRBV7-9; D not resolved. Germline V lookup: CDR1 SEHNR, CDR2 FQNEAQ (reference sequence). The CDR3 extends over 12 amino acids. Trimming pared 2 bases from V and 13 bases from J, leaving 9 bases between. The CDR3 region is CASSLTSLPLHF. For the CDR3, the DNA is TGTGCCAGCAGCTTAACGAGTCTGCCCCTCCACTTT.

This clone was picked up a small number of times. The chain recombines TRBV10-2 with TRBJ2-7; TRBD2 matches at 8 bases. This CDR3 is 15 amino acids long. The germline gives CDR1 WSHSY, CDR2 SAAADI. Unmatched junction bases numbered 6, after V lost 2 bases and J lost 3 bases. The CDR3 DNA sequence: TGCGCCAGCAGTGAGGCGGGACTAGGCAACTACGAGCAGTACTTC. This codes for CASSEAGLGNYEQYF.

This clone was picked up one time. As DNA, the CDR3 is TGTGCCAGCAGCTTGTTGGGCAGGGACACTGAAGCTTTCTTT. Amino acids: CASSLLGRDTEAFF. The chain couples TRBV5-4 to TRBJ1-1, with D perhaps matching TRBD1 (5 bases). Trimming took 1 base from V and 3 from J, leaving 10 bases between them. Germline V gives CDR1 SGHNT, CDR2 YYREEE (reference sequence). The CDR3 has 14 residues.

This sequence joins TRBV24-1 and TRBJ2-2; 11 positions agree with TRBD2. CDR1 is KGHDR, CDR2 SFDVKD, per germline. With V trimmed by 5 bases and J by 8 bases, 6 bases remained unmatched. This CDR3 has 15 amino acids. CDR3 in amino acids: CATSGGLAGWGELFF. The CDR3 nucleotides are TGTGCCACCAGTGGCGGACTAGCGGGCTGGGGGGAGCTGTTTTTT.

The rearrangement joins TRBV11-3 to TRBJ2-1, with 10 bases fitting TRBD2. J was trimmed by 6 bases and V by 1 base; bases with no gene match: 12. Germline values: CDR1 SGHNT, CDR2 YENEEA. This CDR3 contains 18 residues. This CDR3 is CASSLGLLAGIGSNEQFF. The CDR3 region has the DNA TGTGCCAGCAGCTTAGGCCTACTAGCGGGGATAGGGAGCAATGAGCAGTTCTTC.

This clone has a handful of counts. The CDR3 spells CASTSPGGRAEAFF. The CDR3 region has the DNA TGTGCCAGCACGTCCCCCGGGGGGCGGGCTGAAGCTTTCTTT. V gene TRBV6-5 combines with J gene TRBJ1-1, with D possibly being TRBD1 (6 bases). Looked up from germline, CDR1 is MNHEY and CDR2 is SVGAGI. CDR3 size: 14 residues. The V and J ends lost 7 bases and 6 bases respectively, with 18 bases between them.

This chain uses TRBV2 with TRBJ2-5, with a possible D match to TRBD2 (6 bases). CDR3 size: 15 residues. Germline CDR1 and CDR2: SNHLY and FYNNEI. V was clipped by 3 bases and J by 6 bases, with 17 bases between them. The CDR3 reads CASSDSGVGSQTQYF. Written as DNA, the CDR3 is TGTGCCAGCAGTGATTCGGGGGTGGGGAGCCAGACCCAGTACTTC.

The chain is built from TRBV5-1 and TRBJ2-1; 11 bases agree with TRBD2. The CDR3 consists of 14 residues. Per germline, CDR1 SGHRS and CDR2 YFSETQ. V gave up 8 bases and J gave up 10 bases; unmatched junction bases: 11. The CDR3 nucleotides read TGCGCCAGTTCCTCCGGGACTAGCGGAAAGGAGCAGTTCTTC. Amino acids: CASSSGTSGKEQFF.

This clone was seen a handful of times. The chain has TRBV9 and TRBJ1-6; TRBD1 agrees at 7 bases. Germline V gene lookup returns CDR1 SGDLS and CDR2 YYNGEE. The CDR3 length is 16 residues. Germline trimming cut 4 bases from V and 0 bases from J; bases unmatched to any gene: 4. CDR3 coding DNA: TGTGCCAGCAGCTTACAGGGGATCTCCTATAATTCACCCCTCCACTTT. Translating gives CASSLQGISYNSPLHF.

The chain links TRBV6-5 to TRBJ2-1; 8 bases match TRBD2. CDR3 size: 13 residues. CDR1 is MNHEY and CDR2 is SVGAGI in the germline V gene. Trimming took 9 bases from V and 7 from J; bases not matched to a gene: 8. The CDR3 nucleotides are TGTGCCAGTGGACTAGCCGGGACGAATGAGCAGTTCTTC. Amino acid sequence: CASGLAGTNEQFF.

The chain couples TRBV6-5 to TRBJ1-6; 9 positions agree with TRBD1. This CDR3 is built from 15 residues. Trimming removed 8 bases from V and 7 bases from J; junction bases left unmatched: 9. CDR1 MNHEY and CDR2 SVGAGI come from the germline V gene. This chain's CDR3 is CASWGQGRGNSPLHF. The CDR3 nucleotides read TGTGCCAGCTGGGGACAGGGCCGCGGGAATTCACCCCTCCACTTT.

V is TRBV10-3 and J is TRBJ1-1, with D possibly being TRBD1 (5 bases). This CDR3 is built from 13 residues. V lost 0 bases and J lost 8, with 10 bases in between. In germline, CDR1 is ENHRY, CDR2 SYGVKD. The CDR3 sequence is CAISESTGAEAFF. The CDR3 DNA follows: TGTGCCATCAGTGAGTCGACTGGGGCGGAAGCTTTCTTT.

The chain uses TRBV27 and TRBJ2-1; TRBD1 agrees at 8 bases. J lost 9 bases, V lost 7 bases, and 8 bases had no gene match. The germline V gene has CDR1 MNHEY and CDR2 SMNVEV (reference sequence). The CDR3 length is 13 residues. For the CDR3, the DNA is TGTGCCAGCAACCTACAGGGGGACGGTGAGCAGTTCTTC. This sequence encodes CASNLQGDGEQFF.

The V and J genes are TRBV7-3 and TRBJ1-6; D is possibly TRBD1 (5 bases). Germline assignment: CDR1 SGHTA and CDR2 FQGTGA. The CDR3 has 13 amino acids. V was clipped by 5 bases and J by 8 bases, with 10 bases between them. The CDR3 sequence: CASSPTGDSPLHF. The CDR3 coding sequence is TGTGCCAGCAGCCCGACGGGGGATTCACCCCTCCACTTT.

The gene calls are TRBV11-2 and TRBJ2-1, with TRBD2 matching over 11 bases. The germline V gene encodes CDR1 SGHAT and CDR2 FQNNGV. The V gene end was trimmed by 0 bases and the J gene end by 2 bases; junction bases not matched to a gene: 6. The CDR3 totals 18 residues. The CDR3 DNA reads TGTGCCAGCAGCTTAGATCCCCGACTAGCGGGGACCTACAATGAGCAGTTCTTC. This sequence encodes CASSLDPRLAGTYNEQFF.

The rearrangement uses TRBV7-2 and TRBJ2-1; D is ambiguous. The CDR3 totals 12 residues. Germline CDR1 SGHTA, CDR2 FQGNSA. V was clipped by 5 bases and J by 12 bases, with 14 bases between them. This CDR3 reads CASSDFITGQFF. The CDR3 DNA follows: TGTGCCAGCAGCGACTTCATTACGGGGCAGTTCTTC.

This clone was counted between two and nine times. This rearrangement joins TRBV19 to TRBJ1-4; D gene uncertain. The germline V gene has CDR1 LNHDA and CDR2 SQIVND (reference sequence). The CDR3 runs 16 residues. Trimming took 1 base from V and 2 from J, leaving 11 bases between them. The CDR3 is CASSIGSRSTNEKLFF. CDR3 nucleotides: TGTGCCAGTAGTATAGGATCGAGAAGCACTAATGAAAAACTGTTTTTT.

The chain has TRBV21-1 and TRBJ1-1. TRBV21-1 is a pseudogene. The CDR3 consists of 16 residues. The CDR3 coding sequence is TGTGCCAGCAGCAAAGAGAAGGAGGGATACAACACTGAAGCTTTCTTT. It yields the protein CASSKEKEGYNTEAFF.

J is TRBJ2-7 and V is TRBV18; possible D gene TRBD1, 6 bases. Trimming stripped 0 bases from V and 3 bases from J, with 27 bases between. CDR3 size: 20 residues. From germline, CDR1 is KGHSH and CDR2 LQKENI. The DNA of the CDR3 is TGTGCCAGCTCACCACCGGTCTTCGTCGGGAACCGGGACAACGACTACGAGCAGTACTTC. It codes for CASSPPVFVGNRDNDYEQYF.

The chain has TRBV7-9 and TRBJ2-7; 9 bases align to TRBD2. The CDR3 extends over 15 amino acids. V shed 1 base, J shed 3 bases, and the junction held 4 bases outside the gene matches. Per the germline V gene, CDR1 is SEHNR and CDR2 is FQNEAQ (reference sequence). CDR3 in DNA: TGTGCCAGCAGCTTAGTAGCTAGCGGGATCTACGAGCAGTACTTC. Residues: CASSLVASGIYEQYF.

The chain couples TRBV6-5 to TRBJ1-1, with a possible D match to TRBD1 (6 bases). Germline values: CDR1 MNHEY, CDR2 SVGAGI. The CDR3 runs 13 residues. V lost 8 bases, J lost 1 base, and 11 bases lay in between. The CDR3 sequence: CASGPGQNTEAFF. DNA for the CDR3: TGTGCCAGCGGACCGGGACAGAACACTGAAGCTTTCTTT.

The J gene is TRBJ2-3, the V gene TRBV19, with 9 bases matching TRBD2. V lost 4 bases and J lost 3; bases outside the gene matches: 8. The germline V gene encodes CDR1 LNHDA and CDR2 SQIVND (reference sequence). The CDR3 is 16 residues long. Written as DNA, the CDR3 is TGTGCCAGTAGTAGCGGGGGGGCGTCCGAGACAGATACGCAGTATTTT. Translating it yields CASSSGGASETDTQYF.

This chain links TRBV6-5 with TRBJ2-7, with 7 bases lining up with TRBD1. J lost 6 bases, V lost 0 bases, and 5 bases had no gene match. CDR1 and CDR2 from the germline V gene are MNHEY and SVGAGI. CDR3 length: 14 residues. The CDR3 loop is CASSYSTGFLEQYF. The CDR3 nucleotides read TGTGCCAGCAGTTACTCGACAGGGTTTCTCGAGCAGTACTTC.

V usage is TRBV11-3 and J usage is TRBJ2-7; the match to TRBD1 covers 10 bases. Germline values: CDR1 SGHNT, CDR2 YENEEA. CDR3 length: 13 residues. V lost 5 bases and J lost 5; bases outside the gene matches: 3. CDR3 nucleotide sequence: TGTGCCAGCAGCCCCGGGACAGGGGACGAGCAGTACTTC. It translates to CASSPGTGDEQYF.